This is a list of T cell receptor beta chains from one sample in a study of T cell changes during pregnancy in multiple sclerosis. The assay was immunoSEQ multiplex PCR, and TCRdb's table has in-frame clones only and misses some. There are 75,000 to 95,000 clones in the sample; 80% to 95% occur only once, and under 2% lies in the top ten. This specimen consisted of peripheral blood, obtained in the first trimester of pregnancy. These receptors originate from a female donor in good health, enrolled as a control in a pregnancy study. Both conserved end residues are part of each CDR3. D genes are given only for firm matches. Expanded clones get a size class; other rows say once, few or many, or leave the size out.

>-|TRBV5-1|-|TRBJ1-1
TGCGCCAGCAGCTTGGATCGCGACACTGAAGCTTTCTTT
CASSLDRDTEAFF
>-|TRBV30|-|TRBJ1-6
TGTGCCTGGAGTGTACTGGCCTATAATTCACCCCTCCACTTT
CAWSVLAYNSPLHF
>-|TRBV11-2|few|TRBJ2-2
TGTGCCAGCAGCTTACTGGGACATAGAAACACCGGGGAGCTGTTTTTT
CASSLLGHRNTGELFF
>TRBD1|TRBV10-3|few|TRBJ1-2
TGTGCCATCGGGACAGGGGACTATGGCTACACCTTC
CAIGTGDYGYTF
>TRBD2|TRBV29-1|-|TRBJ2-1
TGCAGCGTCGCCGGGACTACCGTGGCATATGAGCAGTTCTTC
CSVAGTTVAYEQFF
>-|TRBV10-3|-|TRBJ2-7
TGTGCCATCAGTGAGTCGGAGCAGTTGAGCTACGAGCAGTACTTC
CAISESEQLSYEQYF
>TRBD1|TRBV5-6|-|TRBJ1-2
TGTGCCAGCAGCGCACAGGGGTCCTATGGCTACACCTTC
CASSAQGSYGYTF
>TRBD1|TRBV28|-|TRBJ1-5
TGTGCCAGCAGAGGGACAGGGGCCCCCAATCAGCCCCAGCATTTT
CASRGTGAPNQPQHF
>TRBD1|TRBV19|-|TRBJ1-4
TGTGCCAGTAGTACCGGACAGGGTCTGGAAAAACTGTTTTTT
CASSTGQGLEKLFF
>-|TRBV6-4|-|TRBJ2-1
TGTGCCAGCAGTGTCTTTGGGGCGAGCTCCTACAATGAGCAGTTCTTC
CASSVFGASSYNEQFF
>TRBD2|TRBV5-5|-|TRBJ2-2
TGTGCCAGCAACTCACAGGGACTAGCCGGGGAGCTGTTTTTT
CASNSQGLAGELFF
>-|TRBV7-8|-|TRBJ2-3
TGTGCCAGCAGCTTGGTGTCTTCGGGAGATACGCAGTATTTT
CASSLVSSGDTQYF
>-|TRBV6-5|-|TRBJ1-5
TGTGCCAGCAGTTACGGTAGGGGCGGCAATCAGCCCCAGCATTTT
CASSYGRGGNQPQHF
>TRBD1|TRBV4-1|-|TRBJ1-5
TGCGCCAGCAGCCAGACTGGACAGGGAAAGCGCAATCAGCCCCAGCATTTT
CASSQTGQGKRNQPQHF
>TRBD2|TRBV7-2|-|TRBJ2-5
TGTGCCAGCAGCCAAGGTCTTACTAGCGGCAACCAAGAGACCCAGTACTTC
CASSQGLTSGNQETQYF
>-|TRBV27|-|TRBJ2-1
TGTGCCAGCAGTTCAACGGGATATGAGCAGTTCTTC
CASSSTGYEQFF
>-|TRBV5-5|-|TRBJ1-1
TGTGCCAGCAGCTTGCGGGGGGGTACCACTGAAGCTTTCTTT
CASSLRGGTTEAFF
>-|TRBV12-5|-|TRBJ2-2
TGTGCTAGTGATCTCACCGGGGAGCTGTTTTTT
CASDLTGELFF
>TRBD2|TRBV5-6|-|TRBJ2-3
TGTGCCAGCAGCTTGACCCTGCTAGCGGGGAGCACAGATACGCAGTATTTT
CASSLTLLAGSTDTQYF
>-|TRBV19|-|TRBJ2-7
TGTGCCAGTAGTTCAGCCGGGACAACTACCTACGAGCAGTACTTC
CASSSAGTTTYEQYF
>-|TRBV6-5|-|TRBJ2-3
TGTGCCAGCAGTTACCCCCTACCAGATACGCAGTATTTT
CASSYPLPDTQYF
>-|TRBV9|-|TRBJ1-2
TGTGCCAGCAGCGTAGGGGGGGTTTACTATGGCTACACCTTC
CASSVGGVYYGYTF
>-|TRBV18|-|TRBJ1-4
TGTGCCACCAGGACAGCCATTAATGAAAAACTGTTTTTT
CATRTAINEKLFF
>-|TRBV7-2|-|TRBJ2-3
TGTGCCAGCAGCTCCCAGCCCCGCCAGAGGGGCACAGATACGCAGTATTTT
CASSSQPRQRGTDTQYF
>-|TRBV6-6|-|TRBJ2-7
TGTGCCAGCAGTTACGCAGGGGACGAGCAGTACTTC
CASSYAGDEQYF
>TRBD1|TRBV7-3|-|TRBJ2-2
TGTGCCAGCAGCCAGGGGGACAGGGCTCATACCGGGGAGCTGTTTTTT
CASSQGDRAHTGELFF
>-|TRBV27|once|TRBJ2-7
TGTGCCAGCAGTACCCCTAGGGAGCAGTACTTC
CASSTPREQYF
>-|TRBV9|-|TRBJ2-3
TGTGCCAGCAGCCGAGGGGGGGTGAGCACAGATACGCAGTATTTT
CASSRGGVSTDTQYF
>-|TRBV28|once|TRBJ1-1
TGTGCCAGCACCCAGGGCCGGGGACAAGTGGATGAAGCTTTCTTT
CASTQGRGQVDEAFF
>-|TRBV7-6|-|TRBJ1-3
TGTGCCAGCAGCCGAAACAGAGGGGGAAACACCATATATTTT
CASSRNRGGNTIYF
>TRBD1|TRBV4-1|-|TRBJ2-7
TGCGCCAGCAGCCAAAACAGGGGAAGCTCCTACGAGCAGTACTTC
CASSQNRGSSYEQYF
>-|TRBV7-9|-|TRBJ1-4
TGTGCCAGCAGCCCGCGGGGGCAGGGATCCTACGAAAAACTGTTTTTT
CASSPRGQGSYEKLFF
>TRBD1|TRBV15|-|TRBJ2-6
TGTGCCACCAGCAGAGAAGGGCCGGACAGGACGTTTGGGGCCAACGTCCTGACTTTC
CATSREGPDRTFGANVLTF
>-|TRBV2|-|TRBJ1-2
TGTGCCAGCAGTGACCGGACAGTCTATGGCTACACCTTC
CASSDRTVYGYTF
>-|TRBV7-9|few|TRBJ1-4
TGTGCCAGCAGCTCCCCAGCTGAGGATGAAAAACTGTTTTTT
CASSSPAEDEKLFF
>TRBD1|TRBV4-3|-|TRBJ2-1
TGCGCCAGCAGCCAAAGACAGGGGGTCTACAATGAGCAGTTCTTC
CASSQRQGVYNEQFF
>TRBD1|TRBV4-3|few|TRBJ1-2
TGCGCCAGCAGCCAAACCCGGACAGGAGCTAACTATGGCTACACCTTC
CASSQTRTGANYGYTF
>TRBD1|TRBV4-3|-|TRBJ1-1
TGCGCCAGCAGCCGGTCGGGACAGGGGAGGAACACTGAAGCTTTCTTT
CASSRSGQGRNTEAFF
>-|TRBV9|once|TRBJ1-1
TGTGCCAGCAGCATAAGCCAGACGGGGACTGAAGCTTTCTTT
CASSISQTGTEAFF
>-|TRBV27|-|TRBJ2-3
TGTGCCAGCAGTACCCGGGAGAGCACAGATACGCAGTATTTT
CASSTRESTDTQYF
>-|TRBV6-5|once|TRBJ2-7
TGTGCCAGCAGTTACCCTTCGACAGGTGGCGAGCAGTACTTC
CASSYPSTGGEQYF
>-|TRBV19|-|TRBJ1-1
TGTGCCAGTAGTATGGTTCGAGCGAACACTGAAGCTTTCTTT
CASSMVRANTEAFF
>-|TRBV2|-|TRBJ2-5
TGTGCCACCCAACAGGGTCAAGAGACCCAGTACTTC
CATQQGQETQYF
>-|TRBV18|-|TRBJ2-5
TGTGCCAGCTCACCAGGACAGCAAGGGACCCAGTACTTC
CASSPGQQGTQYF
>TRBD1|TRBV4-1|-|TRBJ1-3
TGCGCCAGCAGCCAAGGCCCCCAGGGGGCTGGAAACACCATATATTTT
CASSQGPQGAGNTIYF
>-|TRBV4-2|-|TRBJ1-2
TGTGCCAGCAGCCAAGATGAACAGGCATATGGCTACACCTTC
CASSQDEQAYGYTF
>TRBD2|TRBV4-3|-|TRBJ2-3
TGCGCCAGCAGCCAAGAACTAGCGGGGGGGCCAGATACGCAGTATTTT
CASSQELAGGPDTQYF
>-|TRBV7-2|-|TRBJ1-5
TGTGCCAGCAGCCCCCCGGGGGTTATGAATCAGCCCCAGCATTTT
CASSPPGVMNQPQHF
>TRBD1|TRBV7-8|once|TRBJ2-7
TGTGCCAGCAGCTTAGCACAGGGGCGGATCTACGAGCAGTACTTC
CASSLAQGRIYEQYF
>-|TRBV4-1|few|TRBJ1-3
TGCGCCAGCAGCCAGACAACTTTCTCTGGAAACACCATATATTTT
CASSQTTFSGNTIYF
>-|TRBV2|-|TRBJ2-5
TGTGCCAGCAACTCTCTGCAGGGAGGGACCCAGTACTTC
CASNSLQGGTQYF
>TRBD2|TRBV5-1|once|TRBJ2-2
TGCGCCAGCACGCTTCTAGCGGGGGATACCACCGGGGAGCTGTTTTTT
CASTLLAGDTTGELFF
>-|TRBV29-1|-|TRBJ2-3
TGCAGCGTTGAACAGGGGCTGGCAGATACGCAGTATTTT
CSVEQGLADTQYF
>-|TRBV7-2|-|TRBJ1-2
TGTGCCAGCAGCTTACGTAGGGCAGGGATATATGGCTACACCTTC
CASSLRRAGIYGYTF
>-|TRBV12-5|-|TRBJ2-7
TGTGCTAGTGGTCCCGGGAGCGGCGAGCAGTACTTC
CASGPGSGEQYF